The next 19 T cell receptor beta chains were all read from a single sample in a study of identical twins. TCRdb re-called the 5' RACE reads with MiXCR, one entry per CDR3 protein. The sample lists hundreds of thousands of distinct CDR3 sequences; less than 9% were seen once. This sample was also put to use in a study of yellow fever vaccine responses in identical twins.

Material for sequencing was memory (CD45RO+) T cells sorted from blood. Receptor source: a woman aged 18-29 years in good health.

This clonotype was recorded at least ten times. The chain uses TRBV3-1 and TRBJ1-2; D is perhaps TRBD1 (5 bases). The CDR3 runs to 16 residues. Trimming pared 2 bases from V and 6 bases from J, leaving 19 bases between. Germline assignment: CDR1 LGHDT and CDR2 YNNKEL (reference sequence). DNA for the CDR3: TGTGCCAGCAGCCAATTAGATCGTTTTGCAGGGAATGGCTACACCTTC. It is translated as CASSQLDRFAGNGYTF.

J is TRBJ2-5 and V is TRBV2; TRBD1 agrees at 8 bases. CDR3 length: 13 amino acids. Germline lookup yields CDR1 SNHLY and CDR2 FYNNEI. V shed 6 bases and J 3 bases; nucleotides not matched to a gene: 3. CDR3 nucleotide sequence: TGTGCCAGCAGACCGGGACAGGAAGAGACCCAGTACTTC. Encoded protein: CASRPGQEETQYF. Filled out from reference TRBV2 and TRBJ2-5, the complete variable domain reads EPEVTQTPSHQVTQMGQEVILRCVPISNHLYFYWYRQILGQKVEFLVSFYNNEISEKSEIFDDQFSVERPDGSNFTLKIRSTKLEDSAMYFCASRPGQEETQYFGPGTRLLVL.

The table lists this clonotype with a few counts. The chain couples TRBV2 to TRBJ2-7, with D tentatively TRBD2 (5 bases). CDR3 length equals 14 residues. Germline CDR1 reads SNHLY; CDR2 reads FYNNEI. V shed 8 bases and J shed 2 bases, with 16 bases lying between them. The CDR3 region has the DNA TGTGCCAGCCGCCGGAGCGGCTTCACCTACGAGCAGTACTTC. Translating gives CASRRSGFTYEQYF.

This clonotype was picked up many times. The V call is TRBV7-9, the J call TRBJ1-1, with 9 bases identical to TRBD1. The germline gives CDR1 SEHNR, CDR2 FQNEAQ (reference sequence). The CDR3 is made up of 16 amino acids. The V segment lost 5 bases and the J segment 1 base; nucleotides outside the gene matches: 8. The CDR3 reads CASSQPPGQGNTEAFF. The CDR3 bases are TGTGCCAGCAGCCAACCCCCGGGACAGGGGAACACTGAAGCTTTCTTT.

The CDR3: CASSLETDTQYF. CDR3 DNA: TGCGCCAGCAGCTTGGAAACAGATACGCAGTATTTT. The chain links TRBV5-1 to TRBJ2-3; D remains unclear. Germline values: CDR1 SGHRS, CDR2 YFSETQ. The V end was cut by 0 bases, the J end by 3 bases, with 2 bases between. The CDR3 spans 12 residues.

This clonotype was counted only a few times. The rearrangement links TRBV28 to TRBJ1-5; no clear D gene. The CDR3 spans 14 residues. V dropped 6 bases and J dropped 2 bases, with 11 bases sitting between them. Germline loops: CDR1 MDHEN, CDR2 SYDVKM. CDR3 sequence reads: CASSLAVGNQPQHF. In DNA, the CDR3 is TGTGCCAGCAGCCTAGCGGTTGGCAATCAGCCCCAGCATTTT.

This clonotype was seen a handful of times. The rearrangement links TRBV10-3 to TRBJ2-7; D not resolved. The CDR3 sequence is 16 residues long. Germline V gives CDR1 ENHRY, CDR2 SYGVKD. Trimming took off 5 bases at V and 2 bases at J, with 19 bases between the two ends. CDR3 amino acids: CAISRATTSNPYEQYF. The CDR3, as DNA: TGTGCCATCAGTAGAGCGACAACTTCGAACCCCTACGAGCAGTACTTC.

This clonotype showed up many times. CDR3 residues: CASSQAIGQGFGYTF. CDR3 coding DNA: TGTGCCAGCAGCCAAGCCATAGGACAGGGCTTCGGCTACACCTTC. This sequence joins TRBV14 and TRBJ1-2, with TRBD1 matching 8 bases. Per germline, CDR1 SGHDN and CDR2 FVKESK. Losses at the gene ends were 1 base for V and 8 bases for J; bases not matched to a gene: 9. This CDR3 contains 15 residues.

Concerning this clonotype itself: A much larger clone lies one base from this, so it may be a read error. This chain joins TRBV3-1 and TRBJ2-2, with a tentative D call TRBD1 (5 bases). The CDR3 spans 17 residues. Per germline, CDR1 LGHDT and CDR2 YNNKEL (reference sequence). CDR3 sequence: CACSLDSSPLNTGELFF. In nucleotides, the CDR3 is TGTGCCTGCAGTCTAGACAGTTCCCCATTGAACACCGGGGAGCTGTTTTTT.

This clonotype was observed at least ten times. CDR3 sequence: CASSLLSELGGGELFF. CDR3 DNA: TGCGCCAGCAGCTTATTATCCGAGCTAGGTGGCGGGGAGCTGTTTTTT. The gene calls are TRBV5-1 and TRBJ2-2; D not resolved. The V end lost 2 bases, the J end lost 7 bases, and 18 bases lay between the germline ends. This CDR3 is built from 16 residues. Per germline, CDR1 SGHRS and CDR2 YFSETQ.

V usage is TRBV29-1 and J usage is TRBJ2-1; 7 bases line up with TRBD2. The trim removed 4 bases at V and 1 base at J, leaving 13 bases unmatched. From germline, CDR1 is SQVTM and CDR2 ANQGSEA. The CDR3 extends over 17 amino acids. CDR3 coding DNA: TGCAGCGTTGTAAGAGCTTTGGCGGGAGAATCCTACAATGAGCAGTTCTTC. Amino acid sequence: CSVVRALAGESYNEQFF.

This clonotype was detected a few times. This chain connects TRBV11-1 to TRBJ2-1; D may correspond to TRBD1 or TRBD2 (7 bases each). The CDR3 spans 18 residues. The V end was cut by 1 base, the J end by 7 bases, with 23 bases between. Germline V CDR1 and CDR2: SGHAT, FQDESV (reference sequence). As DNA, the CDR3 is TGTGCCAGCAGCTTAGTGAGGATGGGGGAGGGGGCGCAGAATGAGCAGTTCTTC. It yields the protein CASSLVRMGEGAQNEQFF. Full variable domain (outside the CDR3, taken from reference TRBV11-1 and TRBJ2-1): EAEVAQSPRYKITEKSQAVAFWCDPISGHATLYWYRQILGQGPELLVQFQDESVVDDSQLPKDRFSAERLKGVDSTLKIQPAELGDSAMYLCASSLVRMGEGAQNEQFFGPGTRLTVL.

This clonotype was detected only a few times. J is TRBJ2-3 and V is TRBV15, with D perhaps TRBD1 (5 bases). Per germline, CDR1 LNHNV and CDR2 YYDKDF (reference sequence). V lost 5 bases and J lost 1, with 10 bases in between. The CDR3 contains 14 residues. CDR3 amino acids: CATSYRSGTDTQYF. The CDR3 DNA sequence: TGTGCCACCAGCTACAGGTCAGGCACAGATACGCAGTATTTT.

This clonotype was observed at least ten times. This chain links TRBV4-1 with TRBJ1-3; D call uncertain. V gave up 4 bases and J gave up 5 bases, with 21 bases separating them. The germline gives CDR1 MGHRA, CDR2 YSYEKL. The CDR3 contains 17 residues. The CDR3 sequence: CASSPPEGGIPRNTIYF. CDR3 coding DNA: TGCGCCAGCAGCCCCCCGGAAGGAGGAATACCCCGAAACACCATATATTTT.

This chain joins TRBV9 and TRBJ2-1, with 8 bases matching TRBD2. Germline CDR1 and CDR2: SGDLS and YYNGEE. J lost 4 bases, V lost 0 bases, and 3 bases had no gene match. The CDR3 totals 15 residues. The CDR3 DNA is TGTGCCAGCAGCGTAGCCGGGACTAGGTACAATGAGCAGTTCTTC. It specifies CASSVAGTRYNEQFF. Supplemented by reference TRBV9 and TRBJ2-1, the full variable domain reads DSGVTQTPKHLITATGQRVTLRCSPRSGDLSVYWYQQSLDQGLQFLIQYYNGEERAKGNILERFSAQQFPDLHSELNLSSLELGDSALYFCASSVAGTRYNEQFFGPGTRLTVL.

This clonotype was observed a handful of times. The chain employs TRBV2 and TRBJ1-1; no reliable D call. CDR3 length: 9 amino acids. Germline loops: CDR1 SNHLY, CDR2 FYNNEI. V was cut by 7 bases and J by 8 bases, with 5 bases left in between. In DNA, the CDR3 is TGTGCCAGCATGGTGGAAGCTTTCTTT. Its protein product is CASMVEAFF.

This clonotype was counted a few times. The genes are TRBV20-1 and TRBJ2-3; perhaps TRBD1 as D (6 bases). The V end was cut by 0 bases, the J end by 0 bases, with 10 bases between. The germline V gene encodes CDR1 DFQATT and CDR2 SNEGSKA (reference sequence). There are 15 residues in the CDR3. The CDR3 DNA reads as TGCAGTGCTAGAGACGAAAGGGGGAGCACAGATACGCAGTATTTT. It specifies CSARDERGSTDTQYF.

This clonotype was counted many times. The genes are TRBV9 and TRBJ2-1, with D perhaps given as TRBD1 or TRBD2 (5 bases each). Germline V lookup: CDR1 SGDLS, CDR2 YYNGEE. Trimming took off 2 bases at V and 8 bases at J, with 23 bases between the two ends. This CDR3 spans 17 amino acids. The CDR3 region is CASSVGLVGPRGDEQFF. The CDR3 DNA is TGTGCCAGCAGCGTGGGGCTAGTGGGCCCTAGGGGAGATGAGCAGTTCTTC.

This clonotype was recorded at least ten times. CDR3 sequence reads: CASSLNGGRNQPQHF. The CDR3 region has the DNA TGTGCCAGCAGCTTAAATGGGGGAAGGAATCAGCCCCAGCATTTT. This chain joins TRBV7-3 and TRBJ1-5; D possibly corresponds to TRBD1 (5 bases). The CDR3 totals 15 residues. Germline loops: CDR1 SGHTA, CDR2 FQGTGA. V gave up 1 base and J gave up 4 bases, with 11 bases separating them.